This T cell receptor (beta chain) was profiled in a study of control samples from healthy donors and cancer patients. Profiling relied on immunoSEQ multiplex PCR, and the TCRdb table lists in-frame clones only, not all of them. The sample contains 71,000 or so clones, over 85% of which appear only once. The CDR3 spans 13 residues. Trimming removed 2 bases at V and 6 bases at J, with 8 bases between. Germline lookup yields CDR1 LGHDT and CDR2 YNNKEL (reference sequence). The TCR was taken from a man aged 60 to 75 with lung cancer. The specimen sequenced was PBMCs. The rearrangement uses TRBV3-1 (or the pseudogene TRBV3-2) and TRBJ2-1; the D gene is possibly TRBD1 (6 bases). DNA of the CDR3: TGTGCCAGCAGCCAACTACAGGGCAATGAGCAGTTCTTC. It yields the protein CASSQLQGNEQFF.